Below, 5 T cell receptor beta chains from the same sample are listed, as sequenced in a study of blood T cells in healthy people across ages. The use of a sample-barcoded 5' primer and a J-beta primer mix characterized a second PCR of 7 to 11 cycles. TCRdb passed the 5' RACE reads through MiXCR, listing each CDR3 protein once. Here the sample spans about 970,000 distinct CDR3 sequences, roughly 51% being singletons. Specimen: blood. These receptors came from a woman in her fifties or sixties in good health.

V gene TRBV10-2 combines with J gene TRBJ2-1; no definite D call. Trimming removed 6 bases from V and 13 bases from J, with 13 bases in between. Germline values: CDR1 WSHSY, CDR2 SAAADI. The CDR3 contains 11 residues. CDR3 amino acids: CASRGGVSQFF. DNA of the CDR3: TGCGCCAGCAGGGGTGGCGTCTCTCAGTTCTTC.

This clonotype has a handful of counts. V usage is TRBV27 and J usage is TRBJ2-5; 14 bases map to TRBD2. Unmatched junction bases numbered 3, after V lost 2 bases and J lost 4 bases. Germline V gives CDR1 MNHEY, CDR2 SMNVEV (reference sequence). This CDR3 has 16 residues. CDR3: CASSLGTSGRGETQYF. The DNA of the CDR3 is TGTGCCAGCAGTTTAGGGACTAGCGGGAGAGGAGAGACCCAGTACTTC.

This chain uses TRBV6-1 with TRBJ2-5; tentatively, D is TRBD2 (5 bases). Germline CDR1 reads MNHNS; CDR2 reads SASEGT. The V gene lost 7 bases and the J gene lost 10 bases, with 19 bases spanning the gap. This CDR3 is built from 13 residues. CDR3 region: CASNPPLTGIQYF. The CDR3, as DNA: TGTGCCAGCAATCCACCCTTAACCGGGATCCAGTACTTC.

The rearrangement uses TRBV6-6 and TRBJ1-5; D is possibly TRBD1 (6 bases). The V end was cut by 8 bases, the J end by 4 bases, with 15 bases between. Germline lookup yields CDR1 MNHNY and CDR2 SVGAGI (reference sequence). The CDR3 consists of 14 residues. CDR3: CASGRDTGNQPQHF. The DNA for the CDR3 is TGTGCCAGCGGACGGGACACCGGTAATCAGCCCCAGCATTTT.

The chain joins TRBV20-1 to TRBJ2-1; the D gene is possibly TRBD1 (6 bases). CDR3 length: 13 amino acids. CDR1 and CDR2 from the germline V gene are DFQATT and SNEGSKA (reference sequence). The germline V and J ends were trimmed by 6 bases and 12 bases, with 21 bases remaining between them. This CDR3 reads CSARQGPGLLQFF. CDR3 coding DNA: TGCAGTGCCCGGCAGGGGCCGGGATTGTTGCAGTTCTTC.